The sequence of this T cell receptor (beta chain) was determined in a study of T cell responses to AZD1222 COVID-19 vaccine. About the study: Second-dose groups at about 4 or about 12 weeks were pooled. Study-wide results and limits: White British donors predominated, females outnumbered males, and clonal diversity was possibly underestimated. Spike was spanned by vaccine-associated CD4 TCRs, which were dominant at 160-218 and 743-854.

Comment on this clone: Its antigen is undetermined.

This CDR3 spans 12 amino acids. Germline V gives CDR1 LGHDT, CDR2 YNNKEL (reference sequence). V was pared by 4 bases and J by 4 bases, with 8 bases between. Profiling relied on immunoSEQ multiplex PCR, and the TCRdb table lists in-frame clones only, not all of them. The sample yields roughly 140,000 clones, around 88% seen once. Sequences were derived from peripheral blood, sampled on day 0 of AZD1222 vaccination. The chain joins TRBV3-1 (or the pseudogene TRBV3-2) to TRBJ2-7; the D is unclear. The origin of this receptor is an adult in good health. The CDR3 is CASSRPGYEQYF. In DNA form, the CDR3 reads TGTGCCAGCAGCCGGCCCGGGTACGAGCAGTACTTC.